This is a list of T cell receptor beta chains from one sample in a study of metastatic and nonmetastatic thyroid tumors. TCRdb re-called clones via MiXCR from the PCR reads. The sample lists approximately 31,000 clones; 25% to 30% were seen once. Sequences were obtained from blood. All receptors come from a female donor with papillary thyroid cancer or a benign thyroid nodule (not recorded which). Some clones in this sample may be carry-over from other donors' samples. The CDR3 runs from the conserved cysteine through the conserved F or W. D genes are given only for firm matches. The size of a clone is reported for some rows only, either as once, few or many, or as a class for expanded clones.

TRBV27,TRBD1,once,TRBJ1-1,TGTGCCAGCAGAATAACCCGACAGGGGGCCACTGAAGCTTTCTTT,CASRITRQGATEAFF
TRBV14,-,many,TRBJ2-1,TGTGCCAGCAGCCAAGATTTGGGGGGAATCAATGAGCAGTTCTTC,CASSQDLGGINEQFF
TRBV6-2/TRBV6-3,-,-,TRBJ2-6,TGTGCCAGCACCTTGACAGCATCTGGGGCCAACGTCCTGACTTTC,CASTLTASGANVLTF
TRBV6-1,-,-,TRBJ2-5,TGTGCCAGCGGACACTGGACTGGGCAAGAGACGCATTACTTC,CASGHWTGQETHYF
TRBV24-1,TRBD1,few,TRBJ1-1,TGTGCCACCAGTGATGGGACAGGTGCCCGAAACACTGAAGCTTTCTTT,CATSDGTGARNTEAFF
TRBV11-2,-,-,TRBJ2-1,TGTGCCAGCAGCCCCCGGGACGGACCGACGGCCAATGAGCAGTTCTTC,CASSPRDGPTANEQFF
TRBV20-1,-,many,TRBJ2-3,TGCAGTGCTAGTGGTCGCTACACAGATACGCAGTATTTT,CSASGRYTDTQYF
TRBV5-1,TRBD2,-,TRBJ2-1,TGCGCCAGCAGCTCGACTAGCGGGAAATACAATGAGCAGTTCTTC,CASSSTSGKYNEQFF
TRBV7-3,-,-,TRBJ2-3,TGTGCCAGCAGCTTACGTCCGGGAGATACGCAGTATTTT,CASSLRPGDTQYF
TRBV6-2/TRBV6-3,TRBD2,medium-sized,TRBJ2-3,TGTGCCAGCAGTAAGGCGGGAGCCCCCCCGGGGACGCAGTATTTT,CASSKAGAPPGTQYF
TRBV6-4,TRBD2,few,TRBJ2-1,TGTGCCAGCAGTGTGCGTCTAGCGGGATTTAATGAGCAGTTCTTC,CASSVRLAGFNEQFF
TRBV6-2/TRBV6-3,TRBD1,-,TRBJ1-2,TGTGCCAGCGCCCGAGGATATTCCCCTTGGGACAGGGCTGGCTATGGCTACACCTTC,CASARGYSPWDRAGYGYTF
TRBV19,TRBD1,-,TRBJ1-4,TGTGCCAGTAGGACAGGGGGCACATATCCCAATGAAAAACTGTTTTTT,CASRTGGTYPNEKLFF
TRBV6-1,-,few,TRBJ2-1,TGTGCCACCATCCCGGATAGCGGATACAATGAGCAGTTCTTC,CATIPDSGYNEQFF
TRBV28,TRBD2,-,TRBJ2-7,TGTGCCAGCAGCACGGGACTAGCGGGACTCCAGAGCTCCTACGAGCAGTACTTC,CASSTGLAGLQSSYEQYF
TRBV7-6,TRBD2,-,TRBJ2-3,TGTGCCAGCAGCCTACGGACTAGCGGGAGTTACGATACGCAGTATTTT,CASSLRTSGSYDTQYF
TRBV9,TRBD2,medium-sized,TRBJ2-1,TGTGCCAGCAGCGTAGAAGGACTAGCGGGAGGGCAAGTTAGCAATGAGCAGTTCTTC,CASSVEGLAGGQVSNEQFF
TRBV5-4,-,-,TRBJ2-3,TGTGCCAGCAGCTTGTACCCGGGGGATACGCAGTATTTT,CASSLYPGDTQYF
TRBV11-2,-,-,TRBJ2-7,TGTGCCAGCAACACGTTGGACGAGCAGTACTTC,CASNTLDEQYF
TRBV6-6,TRBD2,many,TRBJ2-1,TGTGCCAGCAGTTCGGACGGGGCGGGAGTCTACAATGAGCAGTTCTTC,CASSSDGAGVYNEQFF
TRBV7-3,TRBD2,-,TRBJ2-1,TGTGCCAGCAGCCCATTAGCGGGAGTCTACAATGAGCAGTTCTTC,CASSPLAGVYNEQFF
TRBV27,-,few,TRBJ1-3,TGTGCCAGCAGTTCACCGGGCCTCGGAAACACCATATATTTT,CASSSPGLGNTIYF
TRBV20-1,TRBD1,-,TRBJ2-7,TGCAGTGCTAGAGATCAGCTTGGGGGACAGGGTTACGAGCAGTACTTC,CSARDQLGGQGYEQYF
TRBV11-2,TRBD2,-,TRBJ2-7,TGTGCCAGCAGCTTATATACCCCGGGAGGCACCTACGAGCAGTACTTC,CASSLYTPGGTYEQYF
TRBV5-1,-,-,TRBJ2-2,TGCGCCAGCAGCTTGGGGGCGGAGGGAGTTAACACCGGGGAGCTGTTTTTT,CASSLGAEGVNTGELFF
TRBV12-3/TRBV12-4,TRBD1,-,TRBJ2-1,TGTGCCAGCAGTACAGACGGACAGGGGTGGTCGGATGAGCAGTTCTTC,CASSTDGQGWSDEQFF
TRBV30,-,many,TRBJ2-7,TGTGCCTGGAGTCACAGCGCGGGCGAGCAGTACTTC,CAWSHSAGEQYF
TRBV6-1,-,many,TRBJ1-3,TGTGCCAGCAGTGAAGGAGACATGGGAAACACCATATACTTT,CASSEGDMGNTIYF
TRBV9,-,-,TRBJ2-1,TGTGCCAGCAGCGTCGAAGGGGAGCAGTTCTTC,CASSVEGEQFF
TRBV19,TRBD1,few,TRBJ1-1,TGTGCCAGTAGAAACAGGGGGGCCAACACTGAAGCTTTCTTT,CASRNRGANTEAFF
TRBV18,-,many,TRBJ2-2,TGTGCCAGCTCAAATCTTGCGGAGGGGGAGCTGTTTTTT,CASSNLAEGELFF
TRBV6-1,-,many,TRBJ1-4,TGTGCCAGCCTCAGAGCAACTAATGAAAAACTGTTTTTT,CASLRATNEKLFF
TRBV2,-,-,TRBJ1-1,TGTGCCAGCAGTGAATGGAAAGGGAGAAGGACTGAAGCGTTCTTT,CASSEWKGRRTEAFF
TRBV27,-,many,TRBJ1-1,TGTGCCAGCAGTTCCGGGTGGGTCACTGAAGCTTTCTTT,CASSSGWVTEAFF
TRBV19,-,few,TRBJ2-7,TGTGCCAGTAGTATGGGGACAACCTACTACGAGCAGTACTTC,CASSMGTTYYEQYF
TRBV29-1,-,few,TRBJ2-2,TGCAGCGCCCTTATACTCGGGGAGCTGTTTTTT,CSALILGELFF
TRBV7-3,-,many,TRBJ2-6,TGTGCCAGCAGTAACTCTGGGGCCAACGTCCTGACTTTC,CASSNSGANVLTF
TRBV20-1,-,-,TRBJ2-5,TGCAGTGCTCCAAGGGATATTGGAGAGACCCAGTACTTC,CSAPRDIGETQYF
TRBV5-1,-,-,TRBJ1-1,TGCGCCAGCAGCTTCGGTTCAGGCACTGAAGCTTTCTTT,CASSFGSGTEAFF
TRBV6-1,-,many,TRBJ1-4,TGTGCCAGCAGTATACAGGGTGAAAAACTGTTTTTT,CASSIQGEKLFF
TRBV2,-,many,TRBJ1-3,TGTGCCAGCACGGGAGGGGCTCAATCTGGAAACACCATATATTTT,CASTGGAQSGNTIYF
TRBV5-4,TRBD1,many,TRBJ1-1,TGTGCCAGCAGCTTGGGAGGGACAGGTGAAGCTTTCTTT,CASSLGGTGEAFF
TRBV15,-,-,TRBJ1-3,TGTGCCACAACCTCCAGGGGCTCCGGAAACACCATATATTTT,CATTSRGSGNTIYF
TRBV4-2,-,-,TRBJ2-5,TGTGCCAGCAGCCAAGAAGGGCAAGAGACCCAGTACTTC,CASSQEGQETQYF
TRBV6-5,TRBD1,few,TRBJ1-6,TGTGCCAGCAGTTACTCGGGGGACAGGGTCAATTCACCCCTCCACTTT,CASSYSGDRVNSPLHF
TRBV20-1,TRBD2,-,TRBJ2-1,TGCAGTGCTAGAATCCTGGCGGGAGGCAGCTCCTACAATGAGCAGTTCTTC,CSARILAGGSSYNEQFF